These 2 T cell receptor beta chains were sequenced from one sample in a study of OX40 agonist ivuxolimab in advanced cancers. Assay used: immunoSEQ multiplex PCR; TCRdb lists only in-frame clones, some missing. The sample lists 85,000 to 100,000 clones; roughly 90% were seen once. Sequenced here: CD4+ or CD8+ T cells sorted from blood, sampled in a trial of the OX40 agonist ivuxolimab. The receptors originated from an adult with an advanced solid tumor such as melanoma, head and neck, liver or kidney cancer.

This clone has only a few counts. This chain links TRBV7-9 with TRBJ2-1, with D perhaps TRBD1 or TRBD2 (5 bases each). CDR3 length equals 15 residues. Trimming left V 3 bases short and J 8 bases short, with 17 bases between. The germline V gene has CDR1 SEHNR and CDR2 FQNEAQ (reference sequence). Written as DNA, the CDR3 is TGTGCCAGCAGCTTCAGGGATGGGGTGGGGGATGAGCAGTTCTTC. It translates to CASSFRDGVGDEQFF.

V and J are TRBV6-1 and TRBJ2-7; 8 bases match TRBD2. Trimming took 8 bases from V and 3 from J; bases not matched to a gene: 6. Germline V CDR1 and CDR2: MNHNS, SASEGT. The length of the CDR3 is 13 residues. The CDR3 bases are TGTGCCAGCTCGGGTAGCGGGAACTACGAGCAGTACTTC. Residues: CASSGSGNYEQYF.